The 6 T cell receptor beta chains reported below all come from one sample, sequenced in a study of blood T cell repertoires in COVID-19. Repertoires were generated with immunoSEQ multiplex PCR, while TCRdb's copy carries only in-frame clones and drops some. In the table there are under 200,000 clones, about 84% of which are singletons. Specimen: PBMCs or T cells enriched from blood (not recorded which). All receptors derive from a woman in her 40s with acute COVID-19.

The V call is TRBV6-6, the J call TRBJ2-1; TRBD2 matches at 7 bases. V lost 5 bases to trimming and J lost 4 bases; unmatched junction nucleotides: 14. The CDR3 totals 17 residues. Germline CDR1 reads MNHNY; CDR2 reads SVGAGI (reference sequence). CDR3 coding DNA: TGTGCCAGCAGTCCGGCACGGGGCGGGAGTCAGTACAATGAGCAGTTCTTC. Its translation: CASSPARGGSQYNEQFF.

This clone was seen a handful of times. The genes are TRBV12-5 and TRBJ2-1; 12 bases are a match to TRBD2. Trimming removed 0 bases from V and 4 bases from J; junction bases left unmatched: 7. This CDR3 region has 18 residues. Germline CDR1 LGHNT, CDR2 FRNRAP. The CDR3 reads CASGLVGPGTSGYNEQFF. The CDR3 DNA follows: TGTGCTAGTGGTTTGGTAGGACCCGGGACTAGCGGGTACAATGAGCAGTTCTTC. The full variable domain, in which reference TRBV12-5 and TRBJ2-1 provide the parts outside the CDR3, is DARVTQTPRHKVTEMGQEVTMRCQPILGHNTVFWYRQTMMQGLELLAYFRNRAPLDDSGMPKDRFSAEMPDATLATLKIQPSEPRDSAVYFCASGLVGPGTSGYNEQFFGPGTRLTVL.

The chain carries TRBV30 and TRBJ2-3, with 8 nucleotides matching TRBD2. Germline CDR1 reads GTSNPN; CDR2 reads SVGIG (reference sequence). Unmatched junction bases numbered 11, after V lost 2 bases and J lost 1 base. The CDR3 consists of 17 residues. As DNA, the CDR3 is TGTGCCTGGAGTAGCCGTGACGGGAGGGCCCGCACAGATACGCAGTATTTT. It yields the protein CAWSSRDGRARTDTQYF.

V usage is TRBV5-1 and J usage is TRBJ2-1; D may be TRBD1 (6 bases). The CDR3 contains 19 residues. CDR1 is SGHRS and CDR2 is YFSETQ in the germline V gene. Trimming left V 4 bases short and J 5 bases short, with 28 bases between. This CDR3 reads CASSGGWDTSNPRNNEQFF. For the CDR3, the DNA is TGCGCCAGCAGCGGGGGATGGGACACCTCTAACCCGAGAAACAATGAGCAGTTCTTC.

This chain joins TRBV6-2 or TRBV6-3 and TRBJ2-1, with 15 bases fitting TRBD2. The germline gives CDR1 MNHEY, CDR2 SVGEGT. Losses at the gene ends were 0 bases for V and 12 bases for J; bases not matched to a gene: 12. The CDR3 totals 18 residues. The chain's CDR3 is CASSYSGRPGLAGGGQFF. The CDR3 DNA reads TGTGCCAGCAGTTACTCGGGCCGCCCGGGACTAGCGGGAGGAGGGCAGTTCTTC.

This clone was observed a single time. Here the CDR3 reads CASSVMIGQLINTQYF. For the CDR3, the DNA is TGTGCCAGCAGTGTTATGATAGGACAGCTAATTAATACGCAGTATTTT. J is TRBJ2-3 and V is TRBV6-1; TRBD1 might be the D (6 bases). The germline gives CDR1 MNHNS, CDR2 SASEGT. The CDR3 sequence is 16 residues long. V lost 4 bases and J 7 bases, leaving 21 bases between the germline ends.